What follows describes a single T cell receptor (beta chain). What it binds is unknown. The germline V gene has CDR1 SGDLS and CDR2 YYNGEE. The CDR3 consists of 15 residues. V was trimmed by 0 bases and J by 3 bases, leaving 13 bases between them. The entry originates in a study of regulatory T cells in long-lasting Graves disease. At the level of the study: Patients met the persistent Graves' disease definition after over 5 years of antithyroid drugs with positive TSH receptor antibodies.

Study-wide results and caveats: Persistent disease preferred TRBV28, TRBJ1-2 and TRBJ2-5; new disease, TRBV20-1 and TRBJ2-1.

Time point meaning: persistent/refractory GD, antithyroid drugs over 5 years with positive TRAb. Generation of the TCR library employed RNA extracted from PBMCs. Arm-PCR with iRepertoire HTBI primers amplified the CDR3 regions for these TCR beta libraries. TCRdb re-called the multiplex PCR reads with MiXCR, one entry per CDR3 protein. The repertoire holds a few hundred thousand distinct CDR3 sequences, with roughly 21% as singletons. This receptor was obtained from a female donor with Graves disease. The rearrangement uses TRBV9 and TRBJ2-7; perhaps TRBD1 as D (6 bases). The sample here was peripheral blood mononuclear cells (PBMCs), taken when the disease was refractory, from a patient treated with antithyroid drugs. The CDR3 sequence is CASSVGATGIYEQYF. As DNA, the CDR3 is TGTGCCAGCAGCGTAGGCGCAACAGGGATCTACGAGCAGTACTTC. Full variable domain (outside the CDR3, taken from reference TRBV9 and TRBJ2-7): DSGVTQTPKHLITATGQRVTLRCSPRSGDLSVYWYQQSLDQGLQFLIQYYNGEERAKGNILERFSAQQFPDLHSELNLSSLELGDSALYFCASSVGATGIYEQYFGPGTRLTVT.